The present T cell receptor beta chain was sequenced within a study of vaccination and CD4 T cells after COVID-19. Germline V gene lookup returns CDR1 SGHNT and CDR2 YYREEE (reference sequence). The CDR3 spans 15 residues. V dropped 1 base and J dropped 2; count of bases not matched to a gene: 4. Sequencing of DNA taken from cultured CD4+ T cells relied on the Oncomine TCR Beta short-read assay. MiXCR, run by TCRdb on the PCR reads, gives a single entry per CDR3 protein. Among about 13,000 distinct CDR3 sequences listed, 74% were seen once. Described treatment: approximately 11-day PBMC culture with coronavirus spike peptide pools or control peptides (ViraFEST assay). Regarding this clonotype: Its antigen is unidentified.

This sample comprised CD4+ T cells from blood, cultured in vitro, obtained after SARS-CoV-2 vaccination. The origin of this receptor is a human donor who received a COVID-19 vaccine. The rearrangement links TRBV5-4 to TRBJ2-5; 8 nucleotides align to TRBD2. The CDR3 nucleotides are TGTGCCAGCAGCTTGAGCGGGGGAGCGCAAGAGACCCAGTACTTC. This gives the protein CASSLSGGAQETQYF.